Listed below are T cell receptor beta chains from one sample, sequenced in a study of blood T cell repertoires in COVID-19. Libraries were prepared by immunoSEQ multiplex PCR; TCRdb keeps only in-frame clonotypes and omits some of them. The sample yields around 290,000 clones, 85% to 90% seen once. The sample taken for sequencing was peripheral blood. These receptors were collected from a middle-aged man with acute or convalescent COVID-19. CDR3s include the opening cysteine and the closing phenylalanine or tryptophan. D genes are given only for firm matches. Part of the rows lack a size; the others show once, few, many or a class for expanded clones.

DNA | CDR3 | J | D | length | size | V
TGTGCCAGCAGCTTGAGGGACAGGGGGATTTTGTGGGAATACGAGCAGTACTTC | CASSLRDRGILWEYEQYF | TRBJ2-7 | TRBD1 | 18 | - | TRBV5-6
TGTGCCAGCAAGCGGGGGGCCTTAGATACGCAGTATTTT | CASKRGALDTQYF | TRBJ2-3 | TRBD2 | 13 | once | TRBV12-3/TRBV12-4
TGTGCCACCAGGGGAGAAGGCCTCGCGCTCTGTGGAAACACCATATATTTT | CATRGEGLALCGNTIYF | TRBJ1-3 | - | 17 | - | TRBV24-1
TGTGCCAGCAGCAGGGACAGAGGATACACTGAAGCTTTCTTT | CASSRDRGYTEAFF | TRBJ1-1 | TRBD1 | 14 | - | TRBV11-2
TGTGCCAGTAGCTACGGGTCGAACACTGAAGCTTTCTTT | CASSYGSNTEAFF | TRBJ1-1 | - | 13 | - | TRBV19
TGTGCCAGCAGCCAAGGGGGCAGTTACGAGCAGTACTTC | CASSQGGSYEQYF | TRBJ2-7 | - | 13 | - | TRBV14
TGTGCCAGCAGCCAACGGGGGTCTGGAAACACCATATATTTT | CASSQRGSGNTIYF | TRBJ1-3 | - | 14 | - | TRBV3-1/TRBV3-2
TGTGCCAGCAGCTTGCCGGGACAGGGTAACTATGGCTACACCTTC | CASSLPGQGNYGYTF | TRBJ1-2 | TRBD1 | 15 | - | TRBV5-4
TGTGCCAGCAGCTCCTTACTTGACACCGGGGAGCTGTTTTTT | CASSSLLDTGELFF | TRBJ2-2 | - | 14 | - | TRBV7-2
TGCAGTGCTAGTCGACAGGGTAAAGGCTACACCTTC | CSASRQGKGYTF | TRBJ1-2 | TRBD1 | 12 | - | TRBV20-1
TGTGCCACCAGTGACCTGGAGACCGAGCAGTTCTTC | CATSDLETEQFF | TRBJ2-1 | - | 12 | few | TRBV24-1
TGTGCCAGCAGCAGGAGGAACCGGGACTCCTCCTACGAGCAGTACTTC | CASSRRNRDSSYEQYF | TRBJ2-7 | - | 16 | - | TRBV5-4
TGTGCCAGCAGTGATCCCAGCTATGGCTACACCTTC | CASSDPSYGYTF | TRBJ1-2 | - | 12 | - | TRBV2
TGTGCCAGCAGTGAAGGGTCTACAGGGGCGGATCAGCCCCAGCATTTT | CASSEGSTGADQPQHF | TRBJ1-5 | TRBD1 | 16 | - | TRBV2
TGTGCCAGCAGCCTTCCGGGACAGGGCTATGGCTACACCTTC | CASSLPGQGYGYTF | TRBJ1-2 | TRBD1 | 14 | - | TRBV4-2
TGTGCCAGCAGCCCCAAGGTGGCGGCCTACGAGCAGTACTTC | CASSPKVAAYEQYF | TRBJ2-7 | - | 14 | once | TRBV3-1/TRBV3-2
TGTGCCAGCAGTGAGGGGACTTTCAGGTCACCCCTCCACTTT | CASSEGTFRSPLHF | TRBJ1-6 | - | 14 | - | TRBV6-4
TGTGCCTGGAACAAGGGGCCCCTAGGTCAGCCCCAGCATTTT | CAWNKGPLGQPQHF | TRBJ1-5 | - | 14 | - | TRBV30
TGTGCCAGCAGCTCGGGGGTCTTACCGGACGAGCAGTACTTC | CASSSGVLPDEQYF | TRBJ2-7 | - | 14 | - | TRBV11-2
TGTGCCAGCAGTTCCGGGACAGGGAAGCACAATGAGCAGTTCTTC | CASSSGTGKHNEQFF | TRBJ2-1 | TRBD1 | 15 | once | TRBV2
TGCGCCAGCAGCTTGGGCCAGTCTCACTCTGGAAACACCATATATTTT | CASSLGQSHSGNTIYF | TRBJ1-3 | - | 16 | - | TRBV5-1
TGCGCCAGCAGCTTGGAGACCCCGGGTTCCGGGGAGCTGTTTTTT | CASSLETPGSGELFF | TRBJ2-2 | - | 15 | once | TRBV5-1
TGTGCCAGCTCACCAGGGCCCGGCAATCAGCCCCAGCATTTT | CASSPGPGNQPQHF | TRBJ1-5 | - | 14 | - | TRBV18
TGTGCCACCAGCAACAGTGGGTTGATTTATGGCTACACCTTC | CATSNSGLIYGYTF | TRBJ1-2 | - | 14 | once | TRBV24-1
TGTGCCAGCAGTAAGTGGACAGGGGCCCTTGGAGAGCAGTACTTC | CASSKWTGALGEQYF | TRBJ2-7 | TRBD1 | 15 | once | TRBV6-5
TGTGCCAGCAGCCAGGGAGACACCTACTATGGCTACACCTTC | CASSQGDTYYGYTF | TRBJ1-2 | - | 14 | - | TRBV4-2